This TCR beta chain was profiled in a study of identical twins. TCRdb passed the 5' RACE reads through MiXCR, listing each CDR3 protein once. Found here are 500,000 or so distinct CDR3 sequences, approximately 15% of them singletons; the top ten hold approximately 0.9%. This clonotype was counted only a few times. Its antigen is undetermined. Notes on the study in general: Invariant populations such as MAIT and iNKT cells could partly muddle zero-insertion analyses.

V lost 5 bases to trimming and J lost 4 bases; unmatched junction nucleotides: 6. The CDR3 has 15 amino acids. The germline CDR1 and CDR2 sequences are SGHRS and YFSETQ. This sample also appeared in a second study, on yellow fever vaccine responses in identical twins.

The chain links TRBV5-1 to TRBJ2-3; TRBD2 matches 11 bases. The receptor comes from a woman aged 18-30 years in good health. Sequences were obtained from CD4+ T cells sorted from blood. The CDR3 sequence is CASRRLAGQADTQYF. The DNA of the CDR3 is TGCGCCAGCAGAAGACTAGCGGGGCAAGCAGATACGCAGTATTTT.